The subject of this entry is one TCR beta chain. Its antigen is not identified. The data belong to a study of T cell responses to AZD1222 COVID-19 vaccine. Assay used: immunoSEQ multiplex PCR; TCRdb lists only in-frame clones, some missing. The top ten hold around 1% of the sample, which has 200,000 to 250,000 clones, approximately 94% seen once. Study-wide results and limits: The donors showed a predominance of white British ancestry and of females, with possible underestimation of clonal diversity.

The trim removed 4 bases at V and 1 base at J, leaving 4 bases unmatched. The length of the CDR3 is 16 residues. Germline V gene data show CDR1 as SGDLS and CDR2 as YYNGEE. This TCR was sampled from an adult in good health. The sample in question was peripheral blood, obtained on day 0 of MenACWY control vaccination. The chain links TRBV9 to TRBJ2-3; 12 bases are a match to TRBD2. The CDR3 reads CASSPLAGGRTDTQYF. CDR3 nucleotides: TGTGCCAGCAGCCCTCTAGCGGGGGGGCGCACAGATACGCAGTATTTT.